Listed here is a single T cell receptor beta chain. Its antigen remains unidentified. From germline, CDR1 is SGHAT and CDR2 FQNNGV. V gave up 0 bases and J gave up 6 bases, with 22 bases separating them. The CDR3 loop spans 18 amino acids. All the people who gave samples were healthy bone marrow donors. PCR involved 60 Vbeta and 13 Jbeta primers. The method was immunoSEQ multiplex PCR; TCRdb's version includes in-frame clones alone and lacks a portion of them. The table records about 180,000 clones, around 82% of them present only once. The data stem from a study of cytomegalovirus exposure and HLA in healthy donors. Study conclusions and caveats: Cytomegalovirus-associated TCR beta chains were listed, numbering under 200. What TCR beta sequences reportedly achieved was accurate prediction of HLA-A and HLA-B alleles in most subjects. In vitro confirmation showed three CMV-associated chains to be CMV antigen specific.

The chain combines TRBV11-2 with TRBJ2-3; maybe TRBD2 (7 bases). This TCR was sampled from a woman aged 50 to 65 in good health and CMV-seropositive. Source material: PBMCs. CDR3 sequence reads: CASSLEGGTWTNWDTQYF. The CDR3 coding sequence is TGTGCCAGCAGCTTAGAGGGGGGGACATGGACGAATTGGGATACGCAGTATTTT.